This TCR beta chain was recorded in a study of CD4 T cell repertoires in COVID-19. The overall study: CFSE-low cells expanded about nine days with IL-2, then restimulated with other coronavirus spikes. Study results and caveats: In SARS-CoV and/or HKU1 spike cultures, between about 6 and 26% of SARS-CoV-2 clonotypes reappeared. Several top expanded SARS-CoV-2-reactive clonotypes were shared by two or three memory subsets.

In the case of this clone: Its antigen is currently unknown.

Mild-to-severe COVID-19 survivors were the donors. Clones were sequenced by immunoSEQ multiplex PCR, and TCRdb holds only the in-frame ones, with some missing. The repertoire has approximately 75,000 clones, around 82% of them found once; the top ten carry roughly 0.6%. The sequence was obtained from a human donor who had COVID-19. The specimen was CD4+ T cells from peripheral blood, collected after recovery from COVID-19.

The CDR3 DNA sequence: TGTGCCAGCAGCCAAGAAAAGCTAGCGGGGATCACAGATACGCAGTATTTT. This translates into CASSQEKLAGITDTQYF. The chain combines TRBV3-1 (or the pseudogene TRBV3-2) with TRBJ2-3, with 9 bases that match TRBD2. Trimming cost V 0 bases and J 2 bases; bases outside gene matches: 6. The length of the CDR3 is 17 residues. CDR1 and CDR2 (germline): LGHDT, YNNKEL (reference sequence).